The T cell receptor (beta chain) under discussion was sequenced for a study of T-cell memory formation after mild COVID-19. TCRdb used MiXCR to reprocess the 5' RACE reads, holding one entry per CDR3 protein. The repertoire holds more than 150,000 distinct CDR3 sequences, with approximately 10% as singletons. The CDR3 sequence is 14 residues long. CDR1 is SGHKS and CDR2 is YYEKEE in the germline V gene (reference sequence). Deletions cut 4 bases from V and 7 bases from J, with 14 bases between. Notes on the study in general: Day 15 to 85 contracting clones showed balanced CD4/CD8; day 15 to 37 expanders favored CD4+. Several responding clones turned up in pre-infection memory, indicating that cross-reactive memory may have taken part. Clones that contracted clustered mainly in CM and EM if CD4+ and in EMRA if CD8+.

This clonotype appeared many times. Its antigen is unknown. The receptor's source is a young man who had mild COVID-19 (a few samples of this study predate the infection). Cell type and time point are not known. The rearrangement links TRBV5-5 to TRBJ1-4; a possible D gene is TRBD1 (6 bases). The sequenced material came from PBMCs or a T cell subset sorted from them (not recorded which). Here the CDR3 DNA reads TGTGCCAGCAGCAGATCAGGGGAAGGTGAAAAACTGTTTTTT. Protein sequence: CASSRSGEGEKLFF. The whole variable domain, remainder taken from reference TRBV5-5 and TRBJ1-4, is DAGVTQSPTHLIKTRGQQVTLRCSPISGHKSVSWYQQVLGQGPQFIFQYYEKEERGRGNFPDRFSARQFPNYSSELNVNALLLGDSALYLCASSRSGEGEKLFFGSGTQLSVL.